This passage covers 10 T cell receptor beta chains from one sample sequenced in a study of cytomegalovirus exposure and HLA in healthy donors. Primers included in the PCR were 60 Vbeta and 13 Jbeta primers. The table came from immunoSEQ multiplex PCR; TCRdb's copy has only in-frame clones and leaves some out. The table records around 150,000 clones, roughly 80% of them present only once. Sequencing was carried out using PBMCs. These receptors were collected from a woman aged 25 to 39 in good health and CMV-seropositive.

The V call is TRBV7-8, the J call TRBJ2-3; tentative D call: TRBD2 (8 bases). CDR3 size: 18 residues. CDR1 SGHVS and CDR2 FQNEAQ come from the germline V gene. The V end was cut by 2 bases, the J end by 3 bases, with 21 bases between. The CDR3 DNA reads as TGTGCCAGCAGCTTACCGCAGGGGGTAGCGGGATATACAGATACGCAGTATTTT. Its translation: CASSLPQGVAGYTDTQYF. The variable domain in full, with the rest retrieved from reference TRBV7-8 and TRBJ2-3, is GAGVSQSPRYKVAKRGQDVALRCDPISGHVSLFWYQQALGQGPEFLTYFQNEAQLDKSGLPSDRFFAERPEGSVSTLKIQRTQQEDSAVYLCASSLPQGVAGYTDTQYFGPGTRLTVL.

A few counts support this clone. The chain has TRBV6-6 and TRBJ2-7; D call uncertain. The CDR3 is made up of 16 amino acids. Trimming took off 6 bases at V and 0 bases at J, with 18 bases between the two ends. Looked up from germline, CDR1 is MNHNY and CDR2 is SVGAGI (reference sequence). The CDR3 DNA sequence: TGTGCCAGCAGCCGCCCCCGACTGACCCTCTCCTACGAGCAGTACTTC. Translation: CASSRPRLTLSYEQYF.

This clone was counted a few times. The CDR3 region has the DNA TGTGCCAGTAACCCACAGGGGTCTAACACTGAAGCTTTCTTT. Translating gives CASNPQGSNTEAFF. The V and J genes are TRBV19 and TRBJ1-1; TRBD1 matches 7 bases. V was clipped by 7 bases and J by 2 bases; unmatched bases: 7. Looked up from germline, CDR1 is LNHDA and CDR2 is SQIVND (reference sequence). The CDR3 sequence is 14 residues long.

Here the CDR3 reads CASVVGANWYTEAFF. In nucleotides, the CDR3 is TGCGCCAGCGTGGTTGGGGCCAACTGGTACACTGAAGCTTTCTTT. The J gene is TRBJ1-1, the V gene TRBV10-1; D perhaps matches TRBD1 (5 bases). The CDR3 extends over 15 amino acids. V was shortened by 8 bases and J by 3 bases, with 19 bases between the two germline ends. Germline V gives CDR1 WNHNN, CDR2 SYGVQD (reference sequence).

The chain has TRBV6-5 and TRBJ1-2, with 10 bases fitting TRBD1. CDR1 and CDR2 from the germline V gene are MNHEY and SVGAGI. This CDR3 contains 15 residues. J gave up 8 bases and V 0 bases, and 6 bases lay outside the gene matches. CDR3 nucleotide sequence: TGTGCCAGCAGTTACTCGCCGGACAGGGGGGGCGGCTACACCTTC. It is translated as CASSYSPDRGGGYTF.

V and J are TRBV27 and TRBJ2-2, with 14 positions matching TRBD2. V trimming: 7 bases; J trimming: 6 bases; junction bases outside the gene matches: 4. This CDR3 comprises 15 residues. Germline V gives CDR1 MNHEY, CDR2 SMNVEV (reference sequence). For the CDR3, the DNA is TGTGCCAGCACCAGACTAGCGGGAGGGGCCGGGGAGCTGTTTTTT. It yields the protein CASTRLAGGAGELFF.

This clone was seen only a few times. This chain joins TRBV7-9 and TRBJ2-1, with a weak D call TRBD1 (6 bases). The CDR3 is made up of 14 amino acids. V was shortened by 4 bases and J by 0 bases, with 7 bases between the two germline ends. Germline V gives CDR1 SEHNR, CDR2 FQNEAQ (reference sequence). CDR3 nucleotide sequence: TGTGCCAGCAGCTGGGGGCTCTCCTACAATGAGCAGTTCTTC. Translation: CASSWGLSYNEQFF. Supplemented by reference TRBV7-9 and TRBJ2-1, the full variable domain reads DTGVSQNPRHKITKRGQNVTFRCDPISEHNRLYWYRQTLGQGPEFLTYFQNEAQLEKSRLLSDRFSAERPKGSFSTLEIQRTEQGDSAMYLCASSWGLSYNEQFFGPGTRLTVL.

The chain combines TRBV5-1 with TRBJ2-1, with 10 bases that match TRBD2. The CDR3 sequence is 15 residues long. The V and J ends lost 2 bases and 2 bases, in that order; junction bases with no gene match: 1. Germline V lookup: CDR1 SGHRS, CDR2 YFSETQ. The CDR3 region is CASSFSGGAYNEQFF. In nucleotides, the CDR3 is TGCGCCAGCAGCTTCAGCGGGGGGGCCTACAATGAGCAGTTCTTC.

The chain recombines TRBV6-5 with TRBJ2-5, with TRBD1 as a possible D gene (6 bases). The germline CDR1 and CDR2 sequences are MNHEY and SVGAGI. The CDR3 consists of 15 residues. Trimming took off 5 bases at V and 1 base at J, with 14 bases between the two ends. As DNA, the CDR3 is TGTGCCAGCAGTACTTCACGGACAGCCCAAGAGACCCAGTACTTC. Translated, it gives CASSTSRTAQETQYF.

This clone was seen just once. The gene calls are TRBV7-8 and TRBJ1-4, with unresolved D. From germline, CDR1 is SGHVS and CDR2 FQNEAQ. Trimming took off 3 bases at V and 1 base at J, with 6 bases between the two ends. The CDR3 runs 14 residues. The CDR3 loop reads CASSFRGTNEKLFF. CDR3 nucleotide sequence: TGTGCCAGCAGCTTTCGGGGAACTAATGAAAAACTGTTTTTT.